Following are 12 T cell receptor beta chains from one sample sequenced in a study of early T cells in non-severe SARS-CoV-2 infection. A single record per CDR3 protein comes from TCRdb applying MiXCR to the 5' RACE reads. The data show under 60,000 distinct CDR3 sequences, with 5.6% seen just once and under 5% held by the top ten. Source material: whole blood. These receptors all come from an adult who was a healthcare worker with PCR-confirmed SARS-CoV-2 infection or an uninfected control (not recorded which).

The chain recombines TRBV18 with TRBJ2-7, with D perhaps assigned TRBD1 or TRBD2 (5 bases each). This CDR3 region has 16 residues. Trimming removed 3 bases at V and 5 bases at J, with 20 bases between. Germline values: CDR1 KGHSH, CDR2 LQKENI. The CDR3 region has the DNA TGTGCCAGCTCACCTTCCGTCCGGGGCCTGGGAGACGAGCAGTACTTC. Translation gives CASSPSVRGLGDEQYF.

This clonotype was detected a few times. This chain connects TRBV11-2 to TRBJ2-1, with 9 bases fitting TRBD1. With V trimmed by 5 bases and J by 6 bases, 5 bases remained unmatched. CDR3 length equals 14 residues. Germline CDR1 and CDR2: SGHAT and FQNNGV. The CDR3 nucleotides read TGTGCCAGCAGCCAGGGGACAGGGACCAATGAGCAGTTCTTC. Its protein is CASSQGTGTNEQFF.

This clonotype was detected only a few times. The chain combines TRBV20-1 with TRBJ2-7; possible D gene TRBD1, 6 bases. Trimming pared 3 bases from V and 3 bases from J, leaving 15 bases between. Germline V CDR1 and CDR2: DFQATT, SNEGSKA (reference sequence). The CDR3 covers 14 residues. CDR3 sequence (DNA): TGCAGTGCTAGGGGTGACAGGAGCCTCTACGAGCAGTACTTC. Its protein is CSARGDRSLYEQYF.

There are many counts of this clonotype. The CDR3 reads CSVGSSGGYTF. In nucleotides, the CDR3 is TGCAGCGTTGGTTCGAGCGGGGGCTACACCTTC. The rearrangement links TRBV29-1 to TRBJ1-2, with D unclear. Per germline, CDR1 SQVTM and CDR2 ANQGSEA. This CDR3 has 11 residues. Trimming pared 4 bases from V and 8 bases from J, leaving 11 bases between.

At least ten counts were recorded for this clonotype. J is TRBJ2-5 and V is TRBV7-9; D possibly corresponds to TRBD2 (7 bases). The germline CDR1 and CDR2 sequences are SEHNR and FQNEAQ (reference sequence). The germline V and J ends were trimmed by 0 bases and 5 bases, with 13 bases remaining between them. The CDR3 covers 15 residues. The CDR3 reads CASSLAGGPRETQYF. In DNA form, the CDR3 reads TGTGCCAGCAGCTTAGCGGGGGGGCCTCGGGAGACCCAGTACTTC. Looking up the rest from reference TRBV7-9 and TRBJ2-5 gives the full variable domain: DTGVSQNPRHKITKRGQNVTFRCDPISEHNRLYWYRQTLGQGPEFLTYFQNEAQLEKSRLLSDRFSAERPKGSFSTLEIQRTEQGDSAMYLCASSLAGGPRETQYFGPGTRLLVL.

The chain is built from TRBV3-1 and TRBJ1-4; D gene unclear. Trimming removed 3 bases from V and 13 bases from J, with 12 bases in between. Germline V gene lookup returns CDR1 LGHDT and CDR2 YNNKEL (reference sequence). This CDR3 is 12 amino acids long. In nucleotides, the CDR3 is TGTGCCAGCAGCCATGAACAGTCAGGACTGTTTTTT. Amino acids: CASSHEQSGLFF.

This clonotype was observed a few times. V gene TRBV14 combines with J gene TRBJ2-3; D is unresolved. Trimming took off 3 bases at V and 2 bases at J, with 3 bases between the two ends. The CDR3 contains 12 residues. The germline V gene has CDR1 SGHDN and CDR2 FVKESK. CDR3 DNA sequence: TGTGCCAGCAGCCATTTCACAGATACGCAGTATTTT. Translation: CASSHFTDTQYF.

The sample holds many counts of this clonotype. CDR3 coding DNA: TGTGCCAGCAGTTCCAGGGGCGCAGACACTGAAGCTTTCTTT. Protein sequence: CASSSRGADTEAFF. The rearrangement links TRBV6-1 to TRBJ1-1, with a possible D match to TRBD1 (6 bases). CDR1 is MNHNS and CDR2 is SASEGT in the germline V gene. The CDR3 totals 14 residues. The V gene lost 5 bases and the J gene lost 3 bases, with 13 bases spanning the gap.

A few counts support this clonotype. The chain joins TRBV5-1 to TRBJ2-1, with 15 bases aligning to TRBD2. The trim removed 3 bases at V and 8 bases at J, leaving 6 bases unmatched. The CDR3 runs 16 residues. Germline V gene sequence: CDR1 SGHRS, CDR2 YFSETQ. CDR3 region: CASSSPGTSGGYEQFF. The CDR3 DNA reads as TGCGCCAGCAGCTCCCCCGGGACTAGCGGGGGGTATGAGCAGTTCTTC.

This clonotype was recorded many times. The chain is built from TRBV2 and TRBJ2-4; D unclear. Looked up from germline, CDR1 is SNHLY and CDR2 is FYNNEI. CDR3 length equals 10 residues. V dropped 8 bases and J dropped 4 bases, with 3 bases sitting between them. The CDR3 nucleotides are TGTGCCAGCGGGAAAAACATTCAGTACTTC. Amino acids: CASGKNIQYF.

This clonotype was seen more than once but under ten times. V gene TRBV6-2 or TRBV6-3 combines with J gene TRBJ1-6; no clear D gene. V dropped 7 bases and J dropped 2 bases, with 15 bases sitting between them. This CDR3 has 16 amino acids. The V gene's germline CDR1 is MNHEY and CDR2 SVGEGT. In DNA form, the CDR3 reads TGTGCCAGCACCGAAGCGGAGAGCGCCTATAATTCACCCCTCCACTTT. It codes for CASTEAESAYNSPLHF.

In this sample, this clonotype turned up many times. The rearrangement links TRBV28 to TRBJ2-3; D might be TRBD2 (6 bases). Germline loops: CDR1 MDHEN, CDR2 SYDVKM. V was cut by 2 bases and J by 6 bases, with 21 bases left in between. There are 17 residues in the CDR3. CDR3 DNA: TGTGCCAGCAGTTTAAACGGGAGAGCCGTCGGCGAGGATACGCAGTATTTT. This translates into CASSLNGRAVGEDTQYF.